This TCR beta chain was observed in a study of T cells after yellow fever vaccination. Study-wide findings and caveats: After the booster, 96% of CD4 and 88% of CD8 primary-response clones were re-detected.

A single record per CDR3 protein comes from TCRdb applying MiXCR to the 5' RACE reads. The sample holds around 530,000 distinct CDR3 sequences, 17% seen once. The CDR3 runs to 14 residues. V lost 4 bases, J lost 5 bases, and 15 bases lay in between. Germline loops: CDR1 SGHRS, CDR2 YFSETQ. This clonotype appeared a single time. The antigen is undetermined. This clonotype was sampled from a man aged 18 to 30 who received the YFV17D yellow fever vaccine. The source was PBMCs, collected about 5 days after the first yellow fever vaccination. The chain carries TRBV5-1 and TRBJ1-1; D remains unclear. DNA for the CDR3: TGCGCCAGCAGCCTAAATTCCCCGGCTACTGAAGCTTTCTTT. Its translation is CASSLNSPATEAFF.